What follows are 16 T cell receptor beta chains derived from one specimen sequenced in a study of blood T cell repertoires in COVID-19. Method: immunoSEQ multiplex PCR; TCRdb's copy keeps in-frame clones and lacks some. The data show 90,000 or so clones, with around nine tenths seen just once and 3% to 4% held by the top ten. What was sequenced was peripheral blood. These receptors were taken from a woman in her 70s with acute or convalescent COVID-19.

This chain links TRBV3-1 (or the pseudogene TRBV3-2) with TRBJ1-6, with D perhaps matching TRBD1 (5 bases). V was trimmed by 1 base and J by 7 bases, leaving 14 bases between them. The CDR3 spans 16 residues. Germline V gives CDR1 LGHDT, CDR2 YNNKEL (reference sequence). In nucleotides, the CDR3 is TGTGCCAGCAGCCAAGGGGGAGGGGCTCGGAATTCACCCCTCCACTTT. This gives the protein CASSQGGGARNSPLHF.

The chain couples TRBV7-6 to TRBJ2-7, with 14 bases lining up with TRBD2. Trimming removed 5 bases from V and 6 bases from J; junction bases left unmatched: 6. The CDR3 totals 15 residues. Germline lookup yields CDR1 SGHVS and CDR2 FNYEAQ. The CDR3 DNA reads TGTGCCAGCAGCCTCGGGACTAGCGGGAGTGGCGAGCAGTACTTC. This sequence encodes CASSLGTSGSGEQYF. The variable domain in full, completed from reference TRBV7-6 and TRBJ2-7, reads GAGVSQSPRYKVTKRGQDVALRCDPISGHVSLYWYRQALGQGPEFLTYFNYEAQQDKSGLPNDRFSAERPEGSISTLTIQRTEQRDSAMYRCASSLGTSGSGEQYFGPGTRLTVT.

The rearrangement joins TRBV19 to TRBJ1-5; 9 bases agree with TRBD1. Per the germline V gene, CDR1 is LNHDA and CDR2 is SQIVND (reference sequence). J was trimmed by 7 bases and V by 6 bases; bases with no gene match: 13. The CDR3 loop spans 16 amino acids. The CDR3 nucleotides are TGTGCCAGTAGGAGTACCGGGACAGGGTTTCCCCAGCCCCAGCATTTT. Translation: CASRSTGTGFPQPQHF.

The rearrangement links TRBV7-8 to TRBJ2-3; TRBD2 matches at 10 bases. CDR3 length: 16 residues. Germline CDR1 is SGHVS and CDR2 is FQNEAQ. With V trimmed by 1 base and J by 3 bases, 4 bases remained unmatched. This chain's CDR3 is CASSLVSAGGTDTQYF. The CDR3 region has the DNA TGTGCCAGCAGCTTAGTTTCAGCGGGGGGGACAGATACGCAGTATTTT.

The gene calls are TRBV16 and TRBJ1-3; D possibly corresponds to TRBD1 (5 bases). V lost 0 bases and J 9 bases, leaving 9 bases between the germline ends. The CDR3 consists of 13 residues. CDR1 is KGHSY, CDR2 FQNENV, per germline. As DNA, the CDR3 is TGTGCCAGCAGCCAATCGGCGGGGACCACCATATATTTT. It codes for CASSQSAGTTIYF.

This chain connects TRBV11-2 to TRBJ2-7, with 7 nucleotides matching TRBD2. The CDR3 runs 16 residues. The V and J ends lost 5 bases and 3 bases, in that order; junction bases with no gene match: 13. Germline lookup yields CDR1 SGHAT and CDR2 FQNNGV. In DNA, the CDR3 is TGTGCCAGCAGCATTACCGGGACTACCATCGTCTACGAGCAGTACTTC. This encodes CASSITGTTIVYEQYF.

DNA of the CDR3: TGTGCCAGCAGCTCGCTAGCGGGAGGCACAGATACGCAGTATTTT. Its translation: CASSSLAGGTDTQYF. The chain uses TRBV7-6 and TRBJ2-3; 10 bases match TRBD2. V dropped 4 bases and J dropped 1; count of bases not matched to a gene: 2. The CDR3 spans 15 residues. Germline-derived CDR1 and CDR2 are SGHVS and FNYEAQ.

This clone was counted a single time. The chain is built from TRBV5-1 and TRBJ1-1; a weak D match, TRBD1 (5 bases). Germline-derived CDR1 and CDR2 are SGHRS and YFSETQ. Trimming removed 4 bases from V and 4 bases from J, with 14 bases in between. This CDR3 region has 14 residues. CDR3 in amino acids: CASSAAGQRTEAFF. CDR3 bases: TGCGCCAGCAGCGCAGCAGGGCAGCGCACTGAAGCTTTCTTT.

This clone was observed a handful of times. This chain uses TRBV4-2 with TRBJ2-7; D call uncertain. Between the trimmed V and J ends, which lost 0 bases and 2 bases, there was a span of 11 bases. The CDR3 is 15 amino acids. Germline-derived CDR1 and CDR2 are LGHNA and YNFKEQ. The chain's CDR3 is CASSQDWPYTYEQYF. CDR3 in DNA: TGTGCCAGCAGCCAAGATTGGCCATATACCTACGAGCAGTACTTC.

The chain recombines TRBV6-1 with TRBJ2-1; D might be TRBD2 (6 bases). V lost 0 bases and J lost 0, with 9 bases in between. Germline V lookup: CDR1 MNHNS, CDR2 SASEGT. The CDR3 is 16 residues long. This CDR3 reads CASSEAWRGSYNEQFF. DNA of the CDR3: TGTGCCAGCAGTGAAGCCTGGAGGGGCTCCTACAATGAGCAGTTCTTC.

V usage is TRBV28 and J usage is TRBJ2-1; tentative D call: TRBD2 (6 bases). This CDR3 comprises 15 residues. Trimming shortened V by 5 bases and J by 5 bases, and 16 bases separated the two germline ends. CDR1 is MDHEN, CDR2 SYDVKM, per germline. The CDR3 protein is CASSPNWTGDNEQFF. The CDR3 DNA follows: TGTGCCAGCAGTCCAAACTGGACGGGGGACAATGAGCAGTTCTTC.

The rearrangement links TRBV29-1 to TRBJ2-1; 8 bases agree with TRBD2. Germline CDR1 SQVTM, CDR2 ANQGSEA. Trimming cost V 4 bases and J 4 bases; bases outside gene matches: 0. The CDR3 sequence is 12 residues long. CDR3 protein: CSVASGYNEQFF. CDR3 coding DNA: TGCAGCGTTGCTAGCGGGTACAATGAGCAGTTCTTC.

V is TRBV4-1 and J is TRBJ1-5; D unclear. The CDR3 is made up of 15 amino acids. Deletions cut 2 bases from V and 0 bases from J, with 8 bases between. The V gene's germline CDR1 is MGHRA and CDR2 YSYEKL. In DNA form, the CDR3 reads TGCGCCAGCAGCCAAATTCCACTTAGCAATCAGCCCCAGCATTTT. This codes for CASSQIPLSNQPQHF.

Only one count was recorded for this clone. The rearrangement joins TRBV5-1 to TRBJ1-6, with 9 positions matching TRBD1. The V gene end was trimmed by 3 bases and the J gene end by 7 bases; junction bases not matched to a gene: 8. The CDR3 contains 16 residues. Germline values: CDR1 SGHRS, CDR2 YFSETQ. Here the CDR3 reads CASSYAGTGQNSPLHF. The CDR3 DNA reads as TGCGCCAGCAGCTACGCCGGGACAGGGCAAAATTCACCCCTCCACTTT.

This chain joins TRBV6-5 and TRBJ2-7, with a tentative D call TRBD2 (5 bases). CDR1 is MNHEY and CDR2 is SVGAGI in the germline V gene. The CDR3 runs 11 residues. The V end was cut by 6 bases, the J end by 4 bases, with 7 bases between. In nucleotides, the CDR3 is TGTGCCAGCAGCGACTATTACGAGCAGTACTTC. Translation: CASSDYYEQYF.

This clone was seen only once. The CDR3 region has the DNA TGTGCCAGCAGGGGGGCCCTTTTTGAAAAACTGTTTTTT. Protein product: CASRGALFEKLFF. The rearrangement joins TRBV6-5 to TRBJ1-4; TRBD1 might be the D (6 bases). This CDR3 is built from 13 residues. Trimming stripped 6 bases from V and 7 bases from J, with 12 bases between. Germline V gene data show CDR1 as MNHEY and CDR2 as SVGAGI.